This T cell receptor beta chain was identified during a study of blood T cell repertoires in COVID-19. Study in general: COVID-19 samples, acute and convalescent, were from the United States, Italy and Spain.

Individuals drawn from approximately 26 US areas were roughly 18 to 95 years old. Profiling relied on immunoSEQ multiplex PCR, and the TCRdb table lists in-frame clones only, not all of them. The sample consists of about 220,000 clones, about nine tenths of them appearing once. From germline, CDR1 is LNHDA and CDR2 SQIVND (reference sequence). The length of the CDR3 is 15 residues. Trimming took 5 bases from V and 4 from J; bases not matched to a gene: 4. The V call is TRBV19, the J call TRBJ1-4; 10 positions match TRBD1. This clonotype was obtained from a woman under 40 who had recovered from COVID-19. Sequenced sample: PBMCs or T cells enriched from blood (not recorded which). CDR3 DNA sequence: TGTGCCAGTAGTCCGGGGACAGGGGATAATGAAAAACTGTTTTTT. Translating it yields CASSPGTGDNEKLFF.